Each of the 8 T cell receptor beta chains below was sequenced from the same sample in a study of T cell repertoires in cytomegalovirus infection. These TCRs' antigens remain unknown. TCRdb independently ran MiXCR on the reads; one entry per CDR3 protein. The sample records about 360,000 distinct CDR3 sequences, about 35% being singletons. The specimen comprised cultured PBMCs, sampled from culture after CMV antigen stimulation. The receptors were gathered from a human donor in good health (CMV status not recorded). Some clones in this sample may be carry-over from other donors' samples.

The chain joins TRBV19 to TRBJ1-6, with TRBD1 matching over 9 bases. J was trimmed by 7 bases and V by 6 bases; bases with no gene match: 1. This CDR3 is 13 amino acids long. CDR1 and CDR2 (germline): LNHDA, SQIVND (reference sequence). CDR3 bases: TGTGCCAGTAGCGGGACAGGGAATTCACCCCTCCACTTT. Its translation is CASSGTGNSPLHF.

The chain couples TRBV7-6 to TRBJ2-7; D ambiguous. V lost 5 bases and J 2 bases, leaving 13 bases between the germline ends. The CDR3 runs 14 residues. Germline loops: CDR1 SGHVS, CDR2 FNYEAQ. The CDR3: CASSLIGDPYEQYF. The CDR3 DNA reads TGTGCCAGCAGCCTCATCGGAGACCCCTACGAGCAGTACTTC.

Ten or more counts support this clonotype. One end of the junction does not line up with germline, which may come from a read error. The chain carries TRBV24-1 and TRBJ2-1; tentative D call: TRBD1 (6 bases). The CDR3 extends over 14 amino acids. Germline V lookup: CDR1 KGHDR, CDR2 SFDVKD. In nucleotides, the CDR3 is TGTGCCACCAGCGATTGGACAGCCTCAAATGAGCAGTTCTTC. Amino acid sequence: CATSDWTASNEQFF.

This clonotype was seen more than once but under ten times. The rearrangement joins TRBV9 to TRBJ2-5; TRBD2 is a possible D gene (6 bases). The CDR3 sequence is 13 residues long. Trimming removed 0 bases at V and 5 bases at J, with 8 bases between. Per the germline V gene, CDR1 is SGDLS and CDR2 is YYNGEE. CDR3 region: CASSVGGGETQYF. CDR3 bases: TGTGCCAGCAGCGTAGGTGGGGGGGAGACCCAGTACTTC.

This clonotype has at least ten counts. The chain links TRBV19 to TRBJ2-1; D unresolved. V lost 5 bases and J 0 bases, leaving 17 bases between the germline ends. The CDR3 sequence is 17 residues long. Looked up from germline, CDR1 is LNHDA and CDR2 is SQIVND (reference sequence). The chain's CDR3 is CASSSRLKRLSYNEQFF. The DNA of the CDR3 is TGTGCCAGTAGTTCCCGCCTTAAGCGCCTCTCCTACAATGAGCAGTTCTTC.

This clonotype was seen ten or more times. The chain couples TRBV11-3 to TRBJ2-5, with unresolved D. This CDR3 has 14 amino acids. V was pared by 1 base and J by 5 bases, with 11 bases between. Germline V lookup: CDR1 SGHNT, CDR2 YENEEA. In DNA form, the CDR3 reads TGTGCCAGCAGCTTAGTATCGTTTGTCGAGACCCAGTACTTC. Translating it yields CASSLVSFVETQYF.

This clonotype was observed a few times. The CDR3 nucleotides read TGTGCCAGCAGCTTAGACAGGGTCCAGTGGGGCTACACCTTC. Encoded protein: CASSLDRVQWGYTF. This chain connects TRBV7-8 to TRBJ1-2; a weak D match, TRBD1 (6 bases). The ends were cut back, 1 base at V and 8 bases at J, with 14 bases in the middle. Germline V lookup: CDR1 SGHVS, CDR2 FQNEAQ. The CDR3 loop spans 14 amino acids.

This clonotype was found a few times. The genes are TRBV5-6 and TRBJ2-7, with D perhaps TRBD2 (5 bases). The germline CDR1 and CDR2 sequences are SGHDT and YYEEEE. This CDR3 is 14 amino acids long. V was clipped by 2 bases and J by 0 bases, with 9 bases between them. CDR3 residues: CASSFSGPSYEQYF. DNA for the CDR3: TGTGCCAGCAGCTTCAGCGGACCCTCCTACGAGCAGTACTTC.